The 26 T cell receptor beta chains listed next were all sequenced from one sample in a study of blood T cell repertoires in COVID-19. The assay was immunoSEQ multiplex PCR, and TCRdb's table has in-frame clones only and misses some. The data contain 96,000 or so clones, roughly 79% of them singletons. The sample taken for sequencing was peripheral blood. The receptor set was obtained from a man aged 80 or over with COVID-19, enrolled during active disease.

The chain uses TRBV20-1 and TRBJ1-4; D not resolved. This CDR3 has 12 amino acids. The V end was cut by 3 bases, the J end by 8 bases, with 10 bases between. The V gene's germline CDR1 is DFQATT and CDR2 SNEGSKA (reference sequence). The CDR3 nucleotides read TGCAGTGCTAGTGCTCCGGGGGAAAAACTGTTTTTT. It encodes CSASAPGEKLFF.

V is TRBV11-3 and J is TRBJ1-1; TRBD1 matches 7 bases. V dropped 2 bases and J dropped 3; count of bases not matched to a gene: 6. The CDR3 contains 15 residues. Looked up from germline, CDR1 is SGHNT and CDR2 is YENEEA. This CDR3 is CASSLIFGQDTEAFF. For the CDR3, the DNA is TGTGCCAGCAGCTTAATATTTGGACAGGACACTGAAGCTTTCTTT.

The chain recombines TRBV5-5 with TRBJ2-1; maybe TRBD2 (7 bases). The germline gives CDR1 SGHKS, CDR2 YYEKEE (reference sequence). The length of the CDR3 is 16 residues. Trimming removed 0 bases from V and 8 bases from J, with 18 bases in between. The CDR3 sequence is CASSLGAGARGDEQFF. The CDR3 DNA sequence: TGTGCCAGCAGCTTGGGTGCGGGGGCCCGGGGAGATGAGCAGTTCTTC.

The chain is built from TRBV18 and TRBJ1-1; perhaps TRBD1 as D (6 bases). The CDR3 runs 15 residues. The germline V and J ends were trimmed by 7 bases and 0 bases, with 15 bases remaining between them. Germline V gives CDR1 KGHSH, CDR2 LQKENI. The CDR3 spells CASFDPGAMNTEAFF. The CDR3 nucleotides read TGTGCCAGCTTTGATCCAGGGGCCATGAACACTGAAGCTTTCTTT.

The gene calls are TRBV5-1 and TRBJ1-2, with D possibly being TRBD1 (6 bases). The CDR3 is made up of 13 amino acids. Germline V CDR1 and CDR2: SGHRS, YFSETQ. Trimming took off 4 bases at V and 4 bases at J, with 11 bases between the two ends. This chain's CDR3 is CASSPGVGYGYTF. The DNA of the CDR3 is TGCGCCAGCAGCCCAGGGGTTGGCTATGGCTACACCTTC.

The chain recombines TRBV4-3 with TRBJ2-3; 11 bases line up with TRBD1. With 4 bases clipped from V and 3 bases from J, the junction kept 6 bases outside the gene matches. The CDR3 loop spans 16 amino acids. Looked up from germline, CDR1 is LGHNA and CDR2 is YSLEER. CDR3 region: CASSLTWDRGTDTQYF. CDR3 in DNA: TGCGCCAGCAGCCTGACCTGGGACAGGGGGACAGATACGCAGTATTTT.

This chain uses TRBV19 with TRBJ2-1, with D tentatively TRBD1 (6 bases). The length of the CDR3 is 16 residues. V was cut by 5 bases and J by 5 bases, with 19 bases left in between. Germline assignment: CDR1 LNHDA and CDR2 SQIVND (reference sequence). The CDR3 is CASSPRTGHKDNEQFF. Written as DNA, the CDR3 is TGTGCCAGTAGTCCCCGTACGGGACATAAAGACAATGAGCAGTTCTTC.

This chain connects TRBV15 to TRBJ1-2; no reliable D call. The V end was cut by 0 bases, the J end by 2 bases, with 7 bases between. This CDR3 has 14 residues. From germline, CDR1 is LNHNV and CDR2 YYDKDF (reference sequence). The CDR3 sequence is CATSRETENYGYTF. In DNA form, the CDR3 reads TGTGCCACCAGCAGAGAGACGGAGAACTATGGCTACACCTTC.

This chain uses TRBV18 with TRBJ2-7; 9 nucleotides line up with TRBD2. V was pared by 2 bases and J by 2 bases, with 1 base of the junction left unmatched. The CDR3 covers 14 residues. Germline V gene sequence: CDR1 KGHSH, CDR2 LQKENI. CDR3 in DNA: TGTGCCAGCTCACCAGCGGGAGGGCCCTACGAGCAGTACTTC. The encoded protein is CASSPAGGPYEQYF.

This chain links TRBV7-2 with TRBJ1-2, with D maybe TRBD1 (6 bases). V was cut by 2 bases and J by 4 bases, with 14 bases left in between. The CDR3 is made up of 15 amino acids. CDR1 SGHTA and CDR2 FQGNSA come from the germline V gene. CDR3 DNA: TGTGCCAGCAGCTTATGGGGGGGCGCCAGCTATGGCTACACCTTC. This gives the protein CASSLWGGASYGYTF.

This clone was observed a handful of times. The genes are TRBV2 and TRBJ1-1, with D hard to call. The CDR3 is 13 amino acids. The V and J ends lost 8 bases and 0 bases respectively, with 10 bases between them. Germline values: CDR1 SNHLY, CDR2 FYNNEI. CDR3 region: CASCLSLNTEAFF. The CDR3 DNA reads TGTGCCAGCTGCTTGAGCCTGAACACTGAAGCTTTCTTT.

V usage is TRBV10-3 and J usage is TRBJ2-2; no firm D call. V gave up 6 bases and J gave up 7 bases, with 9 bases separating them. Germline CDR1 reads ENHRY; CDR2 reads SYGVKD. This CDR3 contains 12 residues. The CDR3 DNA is TGTGCCATCAGAAGAGTTGGCGGGGAGCTGTTTTTT. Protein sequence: CAIRRVGGELFF.

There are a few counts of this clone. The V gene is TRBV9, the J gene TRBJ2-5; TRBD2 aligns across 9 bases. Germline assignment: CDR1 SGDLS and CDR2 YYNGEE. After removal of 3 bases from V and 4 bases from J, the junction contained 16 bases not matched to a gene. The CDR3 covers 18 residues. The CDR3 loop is CASSARRGGLASGETQYF. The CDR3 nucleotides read TGTGCCAGCAGCGCTCGTAGAGGGGGACTAGCATCGGGAGAGACCCAGTACTTC.

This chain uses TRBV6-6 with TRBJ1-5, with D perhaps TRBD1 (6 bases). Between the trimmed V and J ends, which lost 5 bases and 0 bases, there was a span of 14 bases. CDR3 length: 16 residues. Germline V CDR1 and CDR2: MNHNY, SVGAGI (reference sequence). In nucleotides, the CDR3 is TGTGCCAGCAGTAAAAGACAGGAAATTAGCAATCAGCCCCAGCATTTT. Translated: CASSKRQEISNQPQHF.

Here the CDR3 reads CASSTRDSMNTEAFF. The CDR3, as DNA: TGTGCCAGCAGCACCCGGGACAGTATGAACACTGAAGCTTTCTTT. The chain joins TRBV9 to TRBJ1-1; 7 nucleotides match TRBD1. Germline values: CDR1 SGDLS, CDR2 YYNGEE. Trimming at V came to 4 bases and at J to 0 bases, leaving 6 bases not matched to a gene. This CDR3 has 15 residues.

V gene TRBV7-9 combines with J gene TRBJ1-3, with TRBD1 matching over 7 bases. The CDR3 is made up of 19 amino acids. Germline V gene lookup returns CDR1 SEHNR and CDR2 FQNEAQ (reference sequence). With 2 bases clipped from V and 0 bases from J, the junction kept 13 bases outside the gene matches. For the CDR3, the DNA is TGTGCCAGCAGCTTAAATTTGGTTAGGGGGCCGAGCTCTGGAAACACCATATATTTT. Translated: CASSLNLVRGPSSGNTIYF.

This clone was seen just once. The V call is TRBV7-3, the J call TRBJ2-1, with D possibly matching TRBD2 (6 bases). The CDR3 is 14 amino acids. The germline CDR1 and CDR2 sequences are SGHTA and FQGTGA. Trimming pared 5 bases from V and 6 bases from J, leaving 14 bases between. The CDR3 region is CASSPGGTSNEQFF. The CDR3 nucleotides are TGTGCCAGCAGCCCAGGCGGGACCTCCAATGAGCAGTTCTTC.

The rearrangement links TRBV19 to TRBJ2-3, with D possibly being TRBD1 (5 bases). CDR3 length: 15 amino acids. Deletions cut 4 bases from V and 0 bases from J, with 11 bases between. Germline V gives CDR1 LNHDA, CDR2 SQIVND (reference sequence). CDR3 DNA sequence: TGTGCCAGTAGTAAGGACACGTCTAGCACAGATACGCAGTATTTT. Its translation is CASSKDTSSTDTQYF. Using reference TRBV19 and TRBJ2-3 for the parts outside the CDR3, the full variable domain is DGGITQSPKYLFRKEGQNVTLSCEQNLNHDAMYWYRQDPGQGLRLIYYSQIVNDFQKGDIAEGYSVSREKKESFPLTVTSAQKNPTAFYLCASSKDTSSTDTQYFGPGTRLTVL.

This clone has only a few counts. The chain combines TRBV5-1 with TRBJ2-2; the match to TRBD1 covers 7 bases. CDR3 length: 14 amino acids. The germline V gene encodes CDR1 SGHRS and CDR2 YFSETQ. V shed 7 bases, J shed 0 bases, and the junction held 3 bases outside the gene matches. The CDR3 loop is CASWGQSNTGELFF. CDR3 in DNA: TGCGCCAGCTGGGGACAGTCGAACACCGGGGAGCTGTTTTTT.

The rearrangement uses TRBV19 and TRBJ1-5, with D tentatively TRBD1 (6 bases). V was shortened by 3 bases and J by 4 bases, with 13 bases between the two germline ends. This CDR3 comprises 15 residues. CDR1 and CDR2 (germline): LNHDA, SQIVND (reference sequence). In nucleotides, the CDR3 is TGTGCCAGTAGTATCGGGACAAACAATAATCAGCCCCAGCATTTT. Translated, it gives CASSIGTNNNQPQHF.

Written as DNA, the CDR3 is TGTGCCAGCAGTCACAGGGGGCGCGACACCGGGGAGCTGTTTTTT. Amino acid sequence: CASSHRGRDTGELFF. The V and J genes are TRBV6-5 and TRBJ2-2; 9 bases agree with TRBD1. Trimming cost V 5 bases and J 3 bases; bases outside gene matches: 4. CDR1 and CDR2 (germline): MNHEY, SVGAGI. This CDR3 spans 15 amino acids.

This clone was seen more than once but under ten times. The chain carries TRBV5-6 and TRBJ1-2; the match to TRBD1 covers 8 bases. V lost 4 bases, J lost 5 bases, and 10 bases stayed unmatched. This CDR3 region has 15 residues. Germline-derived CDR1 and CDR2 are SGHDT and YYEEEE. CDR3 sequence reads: CASSGDRRTLYGYTF. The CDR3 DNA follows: TGTGCCAGCAGCGGGGACAGGCGGACGTTATATGGCTACACCTTC.

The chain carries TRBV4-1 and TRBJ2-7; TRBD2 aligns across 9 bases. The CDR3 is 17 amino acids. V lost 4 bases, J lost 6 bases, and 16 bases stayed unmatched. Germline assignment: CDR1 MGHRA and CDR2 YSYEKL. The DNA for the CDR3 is TGCGCCAGCAGCCCATTCGGGGGACCCAGCGGGAGGCGCGAGCAGTACTTC. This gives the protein CASSPFGGPSGRREQYF.

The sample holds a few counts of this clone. The CDR3 region is CAISSGTLLGEKLFF. As DNA, the CDR3 is TGTGCCATCAGTTCCGGGACTCTCCTCGGTGAAAAACTGTTTTTT. This sequence joins TRBV10-3 and TRBJ1-4, with D maybe TRBD1 (5 bases). Germline CDR1 reads ENHRY; CDR2 reads SYGVKD. The CDR3 has 15 amino acids. Trimming cost V 5 bases and J 7 bases, with 17 bases left between them.

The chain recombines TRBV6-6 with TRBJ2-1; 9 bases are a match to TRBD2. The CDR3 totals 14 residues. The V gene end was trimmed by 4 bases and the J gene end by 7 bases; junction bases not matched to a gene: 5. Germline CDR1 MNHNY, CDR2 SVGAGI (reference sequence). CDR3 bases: TGTGCCAGCAGTTCCTCCCTAGCGGGGAATGAGCAGTTCTTC. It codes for CASSSSLAGNEQFF.

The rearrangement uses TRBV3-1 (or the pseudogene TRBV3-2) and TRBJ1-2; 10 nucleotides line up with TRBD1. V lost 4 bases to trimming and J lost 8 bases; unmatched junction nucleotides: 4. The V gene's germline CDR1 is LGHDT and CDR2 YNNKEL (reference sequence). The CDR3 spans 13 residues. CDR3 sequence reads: CASSLDRGQGYTF. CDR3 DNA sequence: TGTGCCAGCAGCCTCGACAGGGGGCAAGGCTACACCTTC.